Described below is a single T cell receptor (beta chain) sequence and its context. With 4 bases clipped from V and 6 bases from J, the junction kept 7 bases outside the gene matches. Per germline, CDR1 MNHEY and CDR2 SVGAGI. This CDR3 has 15 residues. These data are taken from a study of cytomegalovirus exposure and HLA in healthy donors. Study information: Sequencing of some 200 million T cells in an earlier analysis found 95 million to 120 million unique TCR beta sequences.

13 Jbeta primers and 60 Vbeta primers were used for the PCR. Sequencing used immunoSEQ multiplex PCR; TCRdb keeps in-frame clones, though not all of them. The sample carries roughly 140,000 clones, about four fifths recorded once. This chain joins TRBV6-5 and TRBJ2-7; 12 bases agree with TRBD2. The sequence derives from a man aged 30-40 years in good health and CMV-seropositive. Sequenced material: PBMCs. The CDR3, as DNA: TGTGCCAGCAGTTCGCGACTAGCGGGGGCCCTCGAGCAGTACTTC. This codes for CASSSRLAGALEQYF.